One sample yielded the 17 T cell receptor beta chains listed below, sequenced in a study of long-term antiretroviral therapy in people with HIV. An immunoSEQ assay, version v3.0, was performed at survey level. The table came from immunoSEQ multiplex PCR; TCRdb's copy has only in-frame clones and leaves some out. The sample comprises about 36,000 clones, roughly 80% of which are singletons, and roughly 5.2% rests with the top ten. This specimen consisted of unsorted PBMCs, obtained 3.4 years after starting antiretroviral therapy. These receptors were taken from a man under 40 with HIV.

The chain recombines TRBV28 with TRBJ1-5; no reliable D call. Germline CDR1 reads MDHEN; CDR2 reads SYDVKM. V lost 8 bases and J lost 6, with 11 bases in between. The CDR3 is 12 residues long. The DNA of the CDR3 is TGTGCCAGCGCCCCCGAAACTCAGCCCCAGCATTTT. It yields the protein CASAPETQPQHF.

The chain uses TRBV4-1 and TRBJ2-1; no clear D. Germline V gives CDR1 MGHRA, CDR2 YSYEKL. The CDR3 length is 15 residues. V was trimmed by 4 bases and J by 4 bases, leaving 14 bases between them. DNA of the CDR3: TGCGCCAGCAGCCTCCATCGGGTAGATTACAATGAGCAGTTCTTC. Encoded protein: CASSLHRVDYNEQFF.

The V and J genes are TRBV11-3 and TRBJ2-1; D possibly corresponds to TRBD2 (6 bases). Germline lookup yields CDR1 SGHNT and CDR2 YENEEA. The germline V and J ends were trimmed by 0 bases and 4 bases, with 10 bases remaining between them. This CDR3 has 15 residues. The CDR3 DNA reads TGTGCCAGCAGCTTAGACCTAGGAGGGTACAATGAGCAGTTCTTC. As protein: CASSLDLGGYNEQFF.

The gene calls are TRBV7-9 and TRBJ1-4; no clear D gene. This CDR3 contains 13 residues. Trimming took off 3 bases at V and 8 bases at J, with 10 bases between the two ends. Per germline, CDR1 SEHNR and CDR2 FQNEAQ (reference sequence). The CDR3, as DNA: TGTGCCAGCAGCTTCGGGTCGGGGGAAAAACTGTTTTTT. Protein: CASSFGSGEKLFF.

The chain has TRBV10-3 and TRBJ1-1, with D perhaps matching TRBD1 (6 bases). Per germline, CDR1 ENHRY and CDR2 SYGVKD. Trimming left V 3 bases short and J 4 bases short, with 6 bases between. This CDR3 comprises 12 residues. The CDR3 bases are TGTGCCATCAGTGAACAGGGCACTGAAGCTTTCTTT. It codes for CAISEQGTEAFF.

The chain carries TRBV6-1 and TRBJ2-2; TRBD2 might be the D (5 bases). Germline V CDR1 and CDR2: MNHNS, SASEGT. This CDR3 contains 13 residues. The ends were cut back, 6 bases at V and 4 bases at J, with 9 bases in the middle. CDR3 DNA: TGTGCCAGCAGACCTACTAGCACCGGGGAGCTGTTTTTT. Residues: CASRPTSTGELFF.

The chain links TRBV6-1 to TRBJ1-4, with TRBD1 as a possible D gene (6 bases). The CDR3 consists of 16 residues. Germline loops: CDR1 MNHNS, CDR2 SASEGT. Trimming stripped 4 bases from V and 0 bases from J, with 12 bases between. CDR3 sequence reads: CASSGSDSTTNEKLFF. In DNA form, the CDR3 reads TGTGCCAGCAGTGGCTCGGACAGTACAACTAATGAAAAACTGTTTTTT.

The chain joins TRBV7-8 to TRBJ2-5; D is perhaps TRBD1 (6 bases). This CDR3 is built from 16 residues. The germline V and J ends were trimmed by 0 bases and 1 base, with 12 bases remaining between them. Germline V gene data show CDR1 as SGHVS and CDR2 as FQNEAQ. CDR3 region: CASSLALDRLQETQYF. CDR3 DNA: TGTGCCAGCAGCTTAGCCCTGGACAGACTCCAAGAGACCCAGTACTTC.

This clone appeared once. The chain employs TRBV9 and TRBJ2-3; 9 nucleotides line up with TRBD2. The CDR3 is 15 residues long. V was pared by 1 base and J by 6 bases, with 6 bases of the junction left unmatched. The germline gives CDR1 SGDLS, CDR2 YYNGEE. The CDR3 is CASSVLAGGLDTQYF. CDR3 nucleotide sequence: TGTGCCAGCAGCGTACTGGCGGGGGGGCTGGATACGCAGTATTTT.

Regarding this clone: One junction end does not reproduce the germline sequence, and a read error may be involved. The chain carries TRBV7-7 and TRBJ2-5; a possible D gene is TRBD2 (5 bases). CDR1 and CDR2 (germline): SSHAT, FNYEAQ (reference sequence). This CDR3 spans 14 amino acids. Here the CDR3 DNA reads TGTGCTAGCAGCTTAGGAGGAAGAGGAGAGACCCAGTACTTC. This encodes CASSLGGRGETQYF.

The CDR3 loop is CASSRASGSGETQYF. DNA of the CDR3: TGTGCCAGTAGTCGCGCTAGCGGGAGTGGGGAGACCCAGTACTTC. The chain employs TRBV19 and TRBJ2-5, with 10 nucleotides matching TRBD2. Germline V gene data show CDR1 as LNHDA and CDR2 as SQIVND (reference sequence). V shed 5 bases, J shed 5 bases, and the junction held 8 bases outside the gene matches. The CDR3 has 15 amino acids.

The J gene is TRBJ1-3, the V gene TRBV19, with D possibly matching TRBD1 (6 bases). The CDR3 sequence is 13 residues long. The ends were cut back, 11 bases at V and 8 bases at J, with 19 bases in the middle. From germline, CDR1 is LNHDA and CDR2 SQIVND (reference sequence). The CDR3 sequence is CASQPQWGHTIYF. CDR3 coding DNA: TGTGCCTCACAACCCCAATGGGGGCACACCATATATTTT.

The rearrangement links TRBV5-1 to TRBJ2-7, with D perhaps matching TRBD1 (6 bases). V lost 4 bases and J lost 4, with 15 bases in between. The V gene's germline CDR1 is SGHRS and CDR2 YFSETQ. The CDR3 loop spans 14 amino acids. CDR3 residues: CASSPRGTGYEQYF. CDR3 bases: TGCGCCAGCAGCCCACGAGGAACAGGGTACGAGCAGTACTTC.

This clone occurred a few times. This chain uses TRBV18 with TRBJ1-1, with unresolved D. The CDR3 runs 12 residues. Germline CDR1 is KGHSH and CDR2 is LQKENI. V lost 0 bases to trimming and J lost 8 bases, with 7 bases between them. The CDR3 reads CASSPPWPEAFF. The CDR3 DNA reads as TGTGCCAGCTCACCACCTTGGCCAGAAGCTTTCTTT.

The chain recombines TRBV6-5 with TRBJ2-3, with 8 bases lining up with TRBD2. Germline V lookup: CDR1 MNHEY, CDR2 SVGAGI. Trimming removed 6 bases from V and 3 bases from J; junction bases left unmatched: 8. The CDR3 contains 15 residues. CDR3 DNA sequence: TGTGCCAGCAGCCTTCGGGGGGGAGGGACAGATACGCAGTATTTT. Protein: CASSLRGGGTDTQYF.

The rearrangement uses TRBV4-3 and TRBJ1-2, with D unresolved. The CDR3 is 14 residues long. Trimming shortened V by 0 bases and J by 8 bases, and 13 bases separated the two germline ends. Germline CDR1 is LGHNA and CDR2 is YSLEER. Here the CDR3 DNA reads TGCGCCAGCAGCCAAGATTTGAGGGTTAGCGGCTACACCTTC. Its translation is CASSQDLRVSGYTF.

CDR3 sequence reads: CASREGAGNTIYF. Here the CDR3 DNA reads TGCGCCAGCAGGGAGGGGGCTGGAAACACCATATATTTT. The rearrangement joins TRBV5-1 to TRBJ1-3, with TRBD1 as a possible D gene (6 bases). V was pared by 5 bases and J by 2 bases, with 8 bases between. The germline V gene encodes CDR1 SGHRS and CDR2 YFSETQ. The CDR3 spans 13 residues.